There are a few counts of the clone carrying this T cell receptor (beta chain). As yet, its antigen is unknown. This specimen comes from a study of vaccination and CD4 T cells after COVID-19. Across the study: Sampling after COVID took place at a median of about 91 days (range 35 to 161) following diagnosis. Ranging from 14 to 241, the interval between dose two and post-vaccine sampling had a median of 72 days.

Specified treatment: approximately 11-day PBMC culture with coronavirus spike peptide pools or control peptides (ViraFEST assay). PBMC cultures, at 1.5 million to 2.5 million cells per well, received approximately 9.4 IU/ml IL-2 and roughly 9.4 ug/ml peptide pools. V shed 4 bases, J shed 5 bases, and the junction held 19 bases outside the gene matches. The germline CDR1 and CDR2 sequences are SGHRS and YFSETQ. There are 18 residues in the CDR3. With the Oncomine TCR Beta short-read assay, DNA from cultured CD4+ T cells was sequenced. TCRdb called the PCR reads again in MiXCR, with one record for every CDR3 protein. The sample has a few thousand distinct CDR3 sequences, about 30% seen once; the top ten hold roughly half.

The sequenced sample was CD4+ T cells from blood, cultured in vitro. This clonotype originated in a human donor who had recovered from COVID-19. V usage is TRBV5-1 and J usage is TRBJ1-2; 8 bases align to TRBD1. This chain's CDR3 is CASSQAIQGAVGFYGYTF. In DNA form, the CDR3 reads TGCGCCAGCAGCCAAGCCATCCAGGGGGCAGTGGGATTTTATGGCTACACCTTC.